The 20 T cell receptor beta chains given below trace back to one sample, sequenced in a study of CXCR3-negative and CXCR3-positive naive CD8 T cells. UMI labels and 5' RACE were used to prepare the TRB cDNA libraries. TCRdb re-called the 5' RACE reads and catalogs CDR3 proteins one per entry, DNA excluded. The specimen's table records 100,000 or so distinct CDR3 sequences. Sequenced sample: naive CXCR3- CD8+ T cells from blood. Indicated subset: CD45RO-CCR7+CD27+CD95- naive CD8+ T cells lacking CXCR3 (TNR3-). These receptors all stem from a human donor in good health. Some clones in this sample may be carry-over from other donors' samples.

This chain connects TRBV9 to TRBJ2-2. The CDR3 sequence is 13 residues long. Germline V gene data show CDR1 as SGDLS and CDR2 as YYNGEE. CDR3 sequence reads: CASSADNTGELFF.

The chain has TRBV20-1 and TRBJ2-1; absent DNA, TCRdb's TRBD2 call cannot be checked. In germline, CDR1 is DFQATT, CDR2 SNEGSKA (reference sequence). This CDR3 spans 14 amino acids. The CDR3 spells CSLRGSGVYNEQFF.

The chain has TRBV28 and TRBJ2-5; TCRdb lists TRBD1, though no DNA is available to test this call. Germline-derived CDR1 and CDR2 are MDHEN and SYDVKM. The CDR3 runs 13 residues. The CDR3 loop is CASSPGGGQTQYF.

The chain links TRBV6-5 to TRBJ2-1; the TCRdb call, TRBD1, lacks DNA for checking. Germline-derived CDR1 and CDR2 are MNHEY and SVGAGI. The CDR3 spans 15 residues. The CDR3 reads CASSPGQSSYNEQFF.

The chain recombines TRBV9 with TRBJ2-3; absent DNA, TCRdb's TRBD2 call cannot be checked. Per germline, CDR1 SGDLS and CDR2 YYNGEE. This CDR3 comprises 17 residues. The CDR3 spells CASSDPSGGPYTDTQYF.

This CDR3 is CASSFGGGPYNEQFF. The J gene is TRBJ2-1, the V gene TRBV28; the D gene TCRdb calls, TRBD1, cannot be checked with no DNA. CDR3 length: 15 amino acids. Per the germline V gene, CDR1 is MDHEN and CDR2 is SYDVKM.

The rearrangement links TRBV29-1 to TRBJ2-5. This CDR3 spans 12 amino acids. Germline V gives CDR1 SQVTM, CDR2 ANQGSEA. The CDR3 is CSVDGNQETQYF.

This chain joins TRBV6-5 and TRBJ2-1. This CDR3 comprises 16 residues. Germline V gene data show CDR1 as MNHEY and CDR2 as SVGAGI. The CDR3 spells CASSYDTGIPYNEQIF.

The chain recombines TRBV7-8 with TRBJ2-1; TCRdb's assignment of TRBD2 cannot be checked, as there is no DNA. Per the germline V gene, CDR1 is SGHVS and CDR2 is FQNEAQ. This CDR3 has 16 residues. This CDR3 is CASSPGPSLGDNEQFF.

The CDR3 protein is CASSSGGTSGEQYF. This chain uses TRBV13 with TRBJ2-7; the D call of TRBD2 rests on TCRdb alone, since no DNA is present to check it. Germline lookup yields CDR1 PRHDT and CDR2 FYEKMQ (reference sequence). The CDR3 covers 14 residues.

J is TRBJ1-5 and V is TRBV7-2. Germline V gene sequence: CDR1 SGHTA, CDR2 FQGNSA. This CDR3 region has 13 residues. CDR3 region: CASSLERVQPQHF.

The chain carries TRBV28 and TRBJ1-3. CDR3 length equals 15 residues. CDR1 is MDHEN and CDR2 is SYDVKM in the germline V gene. Here the CDR3 reads CASSPRMSSGNTIYF.

The J gene is TRBJ2-1, the V gene TRBV29-1; checking the TCRdb D call of TRBD1 is not possible without DNA. In germline, CDR1 is SQVTM, CDR2 ANQGSEA. The CDR3 has 15 residues. This CDR3 reads CSIFHRDRGDNEQFF.

The chain joins TRBV23-1 to TRBJ2-7. TRBV23-1 has ORF status, its function being uncertain. The CDR3 is 11 amino acids. The CDR3 spells CASSQDTEQYF.

This rearrangement joins TRBV19 to TRBJ2-2; the D call from TCRdb, TRBD1, cannot be confirmed without DNA. This CDR3 contains 15 residues. Looked up from germline, CDR1 is LNHDA and CDR2 is SQIVND (reference sequence). The CDR3 protein is CASTPRGYNTGELFF.

CDR3 sequence: CASIPGPTGELFF. J is TRBJ2-2 and V is TRBV2; the TCRdb D gene call, TRBD1, has no DNA to confirm it. Germline V lookup: CDR1 SNHLY, CDR2 FYNNEI. This CDR3 has 13 amino acids.

The V call is TRBV13, the J call TRBJ2-5. Germline loops: CDR1 PRHDT, CDR2 FYEKMQ (reference sequence). CDR3 size: 12 residues. CDR3: CASSLPKETQYF.

V is TRBV7-2 and J is TRBJ2-5; there is no DNA to check the TCRdb D call of TRBD1. This CDR3 is built from 16 residues. The germline V gene encodes CDR1 SGHTA and CDR2 FQGNSA. The CDR3 is CASSSAGQGMRETQYF.

The V and J genes are TRBV28 and TRBJ2-3; TCRdb reports TRBD2, a call that lacks DNA to check it against. The CDR3 is 15 residues long. Germline V gene data show CDR1 as MDHEN and CDR2 as SYDVKM. CDR3 protein: CASSSQKASTDTQYF.

The CDR3 sequence: CSVVQGRFETQYF. The chain combines TRBV29-1 with TRBJ2-5; the D gene TCRdb calls, TRBD1, cannot be checked with no DNA. In germline, CDR1 is SQVTM, CDR2 ANQGSEA. The CDR3 extends over 13 amino acids.